The 19 T cell receptor beta chains reported below all come from one sample, sequenced in a study of T cell changes during pregnancy in multiple sclerosis. Assay used: immunoSEQ multiplex PCR; TCRdb lists only in-frame clones, some missing. The sample has roughly 86,000 clones, around 94% seen once; the top ten hold about 2.7%. The material sequenced was peripheral blood, taken in the first trimester of pregnancy. The origin of the receptors is a female donor with multiple sclerosis, enrolled in a pregnancy study.

The V call is TRBV4-1, the J call TRBJ2-2, with TRBD2 identical over 7 bases. There are 16 residues in the CDR3. V dropped 2 bases and J dropped 5; count of bases not matched to a gene: 8. Germline V lookup: CDR1 MGHRA, CDR2 YSYEKL. CDR3 region: CASSQLAALRTGELFF. The CDR3 nucleotides are TGCGCCAGCAGCCAACTAGCGGCACTCAGGACCGGGGAGCTGTTTTTT.

The gene calls are TRBV7-9 and TRBJ2-3; 10 bases are a match to TRBD2. CDR3 size: 19 residues. The germline gives CDR1 SEHNR, CDR2 FQNEAQ (reference sequence). The V and J ends lost 5 bases and 4 bases, in that order; junction bases with no gene match: 18. CDR3 DNA sequence: TGTGCCAGCAGCCCACCTAGGTGGGGTAGCGGGAGGTCTCCAGATACGCAGTATTTT. Translation gives CASSPPRWGSGRSPDTQYF.

This clone was counted a single time. V usage is TRBV6-1 and J usage is TRBJ2-7, with 11 bases that match TRBD1. The CDR3 has 15 residues. The ends lost 4 bases at V and 3 bases at J; junction bases unmatched: 5. Germline lookup yields CDR1 MNHNS and CDR2 SASEGT. This CDR3 reads CASSGAGTGGYEQYF. As DNA, the CDR3 is TGTGCCAGCAGTGGGGCCGGGACAGGGGGCTACGAGCAGTACTTC.

The genes are TRBV7-2 and TRBJ1-5; tentative D call: TRBD1 (6 bases). Trimming removed 10 bases from V and 6 bases from J, with 16 bases in between. CDR1 SGHTA and CDR2 FQGNSA come from the germline V gene. The CDR3 is made up of 13 amino acids. The CDR3 DNA sequence: TGTGCCACCGCCACAGGGAACGCTCAGCCCCAGCATTTT. Protein product: CATATGNAQPQHF.

This rearrangement joins TRBV27 to TRBJ2-7; 9 bases align to TRBD1. Germline trimming cut 4 bases from V and 0 bases from J; bases unmatched to any gene: 4. Germline CDR1 MNHEY, CDR2 SMNVEV (reference sequence). This CDR3 is 15 amino acids long. Here the CDR3 DNA reads TGTGCCAGCAGTTATCCGGGACAGGGCTCCTACGAGCAGTACTTC. It codes for CASSYPGQGSYEQYF.

As regards this clone: This CDR3 is also generated by other DNA sequences in the sample. The chain carries TRBV6-1 and TRBJ2-5, with 10 nucleotides matching TRBD2. The ends lost 3 bases at V and 2 bases at J; junction bases unmatched: 0. The length of the CDR3 is 14 residues. Per germline, CDR1 MNHNS and CDR2 SASEGT. The CDR3 DNA is TGTGCCAGCAGTGAGACTAGCGGGCAAGAGACCCAGTACTTC. Translation: CASSETSGQETQYF.

The chain couples TRBV2 to TRBJ2-1; 7 positions match TRBD2. CDR1 is SNHLY and CDR2 is FYNNEI in the germline V gene. This CDR3 contains 14 residues. After removal of 6 bases from V and 8 bases from J, the junction contained 10 bases not matched to a gene. The CDR3 loop reads CASRGGRGVDEQFF. The CDR3 nucleotides read TGTGCCAGCAGGGGGGGACGGGGGGTCGATGAGCAGTTCTTC.

The V call is TRBV2, the J call TRBJ1-1; D call uncertain. V lost 0 bases and J lost 8, with 7 bases in between. Germline-derived CDR1 and CDR2 are SNHLY and FYNNEI. CDR3 length equals 12 residues. The CDR3 bases are TGTGCCAGCAGTGAAGCCCCCCGGGAAGCTTTCTTT. Translating it yields CASSEAPREAFF.

V gene TRBV19 combines with J gene TRBJ1-3; D is unclear. V dropped 5 bases and J dropped 3 bases, with 11 bases sitting between them. Germline V CDR1 and CDR2: LNHDA, SQIVND (reference sequence). This CDR3 spans 14 amino acids. CDR3 amino acids: CASSPSTYGNTIYF. DNA of the CDR3: TGTGCCAGTAGTCCGTCGACATATGGAAACACCATATATTTT. Combining the CDR3 with reference TRBV19 and TRBJ1-3 gives the whole variable domain DGGITQSPKYLFRKEGQNVTLSCEQNLNHDAMYWYRQDPGQGLRLIYYSQIVNDFQKGDIAEGYSVSREKKESFPLTVTSAQKNPTAFYLCASSPSTYGNTIYFGEGSWLTVV.

The rearrangement joins TRBV11-2 to TRBJ1-5, with D maybe TRBD1 (5 bases). Germline CDR1 SGHAT, CDR2 FQNNGV. This CDR3 spans 14 amino acids. Between the trimmed V and J ends, which lost 1 base and 3 bases, there was a span of 7 bases. The CDR3 coding sequence is TGTGCCAGCAGCTTAGCAGGGCTCAATCAGCCCCAGCATTTT. It translates to CASSLAGLNQPQHF. Drawing the rest from reference TRBV11-2 and TRBJ1-5, the complete variable domain is EAGVAQSPRYKIIEKRQSVAFWCNPISGHATLYWYQQILGQGPKLLIQFQNNGVVDDSQLPKDRFSAERLKGVDSTLKIQPAKLEDSAVYLCASSLAGLNQPQHFGDGTRLSIL.

The V and J genes are TRBV7-9 and TRBJ2-3; tentative D call: TRBD1 (6 bases). Looked up from germline, CDR1 is SEHNR and CDR2 is FQNEAQ (reference sequence). This CDR3 is built from 14 residues. Deletions cut 5 bases from V and 4 bases from J, with 13 bases between. CDR3 residues: CASSLDRWADTQYF. CDR3 bases: TGTGCCAGCAGCCTCGACAGGTGGGCAGATACGCAGTATTTT.

V gene TRBV7-3 combines with J gene TRBJ2-7, with a weak D call TRBD1 (5 bases). Trimming stripped 4 bases from V and 3 bases from J, with 19 bases between. The CDR3 runs 16 residues. CDR1 and CDR2 from the germline V gene are SGHTA and FQGTGA. The CDR3 protein is CASSSGHLLPLYEQYF. CDR3 DNA: TGTGCCAGCAGCTCCGGACACCTCTTGCCGCTCTACGAGCAGTACTTC. Together with reference TRBV7-3 and TRBJ2-7, the CDR3 gives the full variable domain: GAGVSQTPSNKVTEKGKYVELRCDPISGHTALYWYRQSLGQGPEFLIYFQGTGAADDSGLPNDRFFAVRPEGSVSTLKIQRTERGDSAVYLCASSSGHLLPLYEQYFGPGTRLTVT.

V gene TRBV6-6 combines with J gene TRBJ2-1; no definite D call. This CDR3 contains 14 residues. V was clipped by 2 bases and J by 6 bases, with 11 bases between them. CDR1 and CDR2 from the germline V gene are MNHNY and SVGAGI (reference sequence). The CDR3 loop reads CASSYGTVANEQFF. The CDR3 DNA follows: TGTGCCAGCAGTTACGGAACCGTAGCCAATGAGCAGTTCTTC.

The V gene is TRBV19, the J gene TRBJ2-7; 8 bases align to TRBD1. Germline assignment: CDR1 LNHDA and CDR2 SQIVND (reference sequence). Unmatched junction bases numbered 1, after V lost 3 bases and J lost 0 bases. This CDR3 region has 14 residues. CDR3 sequence reads: CASSMQGASYEQYF. The CDR3 DNA follows: TGTGCCAGTAGTATGCAGGGGGCCTCCTACGAGCAGTACTTC.

Notes on this clone: This specimen includes other DNA sequences encoding the same CDR3. The chain couples TRBV9 to TRBJ1-2; D unresolved. CDR3 size: 12 residues. V lost 0 bases to trimming and J lost 8 bases, with 8 bases between them. Per the germline V gene, CDR1 is SGDLS and CDR2 is YYNGEE. The DNA for the CDR3 is TGTGCCAGCAGCGTAGCGGGATACGGCTACACCTTC. Its translation is CASSVAGYGYTF.

V usage is TRBV10-3 and J usage is TRBJ2-5; TRBD2 matches 7 bases. The J call is in doubt because the DNA end fits TRBJ2-7 better. The germline gives CDR1 ENHRY, CDR2 SYGVKD. This CDR3 has 16 residues. This CDR3 is CAISESKAGILHEQYF. The CDR3 nucleotides are TGTGCCATCAGTGAGTCGAAAGCGGGAATCCTTCACGAGCAGTACTTC.

The J gene is TRBJ2-5, the V gene TRBV7-9, with 12 bases matching TRBD2. After removal of 6 bases from V and 4 bases from J, the junction contained 12 bases not matched to a gene. Per the germline V gene, CDR1 is SEHNR and CDR2 is FQNEAQ (reference sequence). The CDR3 is 17 residues long. The CDR3 DNA is TGTGCCAGCAGTTCCACCTCGACTAGCGGGAGAAGAGAGACCCAGTACTTC. This gives the protein CASSSTSTSGRRETQYF.

The CDR3 coding sequence is TGTGCCATGAGGGGGACCACTCAGGAAGCTTTCTTT. Its translation is CAMRGTTQEAFF. The V and J genes are TRBV2 and TRBJ1-1; the D gene is possibly TRBD1 (6 bases). V lost 10 bases and J 8 bases, leaving 17 bases between the germline ends. Germline CDR1 is SNHLY and CDR2 is FYNNEI. This CDR3 is built from 12 residues.

The gene calls are TRBV9 and TRBJ2-3; TRBD2 agrees at 9 bases. The CDR3 totals 18 residues. Trimming removed 2 bases from V and 0 bases from J; junction bases left unmatched: 10. CDR1 is SGDLS, CDR2 YYNGEE, per germline. The chain's CDR3 is CASSVGGRAPSSTDTQYF. Written as DNA, the CDR3 is TGTGCCAGCAGCGTCGGCGGGAGGGCCCCGTCTAGCACAGATACGCAGTATTTT. The complete variable domain, with remaining parts taken from reference TRBV9 and TRBJ2-3, reads DSGVTQTPKHLITATGQRVTLRCSPRSGDLSVYWYQQSLDQGLQFLIQYYNGEERAKGNILERFSAQQFPDLHSELNLSSLELGDSALYFCASSVGGRAPSSTDTQYFGPGTRLTVL.